A single sample gave rise to the 5 T cell receptor beta chains below, sequenced in a study of PD-1 blockade in classical Hodgkin lymphoma. Sequencing used immunoSEQ multiplex PCR; TCRdb keeps in-frame clones, though not all of them. The data hold about 11,000 clones, with roughly 80% observed a single time. Brentuximab vedotin exposure varied among the patients, all of whom had relapsed after autologous stem cell transplantation. Sequenced here: peripheral blood mononuclear cells (PBMCs), sampled before the second cycle of nivolumab. These receptors originate from a human donor with classical Hodgkin lymphoma.

The chain has TRBV7-2 and TRBJ2-7, with D perhaps matching TRBD1 (5 bases). Germline values: CDR1 SGHTA, CDR2 FQGNSA. V was pared by 1 base and J by 0 bases, with 7 bases between. This CDR3 comprises 14 residues. The CDR3 loop is CASSLDRSSYEQYF. CDR3 bases: TGTGCCAGCAGCTTAGACAGGAGCTCCTACGAGCAGTACTTC. The whole variable domain, filled in from reference TRBV7-2 and TRBJ2-7, reads GAGVSQSPSNKVTEKGKDVELRCDPISGHTALYWYRQSLGQGLEFLIYFQGNSAPDKSGLPSDRFSAERTGGSVSTLTIQRTQQEDSAVYLCASSLDRSSYEQYFGPGTRLTVT.

As concerns this clone: A much more abundant neighbour one base away suggests this may be a read error. The sample carries other DNA sequences with the same CDR3. The chain uses TRBV19 and TRBJ2-5, with unresolved D. Germline values: CDR1 LNHDA, CDR2 SQIVND (reference sequence). This CDR3 has 11 residues. CDR3 in amino acids: CASSGGETQYF. The CDR3 DNA reads TGTGCCAGTAGCGGTGGAGAGACTCAGTACTTC.

This chain links TRBV18 with TRBJ1-3; the match to TRBD1 covers 9 bases. The CDR3 is 14 amino acids. In germline, CDR1 is KGHSH, CDR2 LQKENI. J gave up 4 bases and V 3 bases, and 1 base lay outside the gene matches. CDR3 DNA: TGTGCCAGCTCACCCGGGACAGGGGGAAACACCATATATTTT. It encodes CASSPGTGGNTIYF.

This chain uses TRBV2 with TRBJ2-1, with a tentative D call TRBD2 (5 bases). Germline CDR1 and CDR2: SNHLY and FYNNEI. V was pared by 3 bases and J by 2 bases, with 14 bases between. The CDR3 is made up of 16 amino acids. The CDR3 spells CASSEFGGSTYNEQFF. Written as DNA, the CDR3 is TGTGCCAGCAGTGAGTTTGGCGGGTCCACCTACAATGAGCAGTTCTTC. The whole variable domain, filled in from reference TRBV2 and TRBJ2-1, reads EPEVTQTPSHQVTQMGQEVILRCVPISNHLYFYWYRQILGQKVEFLVSFYNNEISEKSEIFDDQFSVERPDGSNFTLKIRSTKLEDSAMYFCASSEFGGSTYNEQFFGPGTRLTVL.

The chain employs TRBV9 and TRBJ1-2, with TRBD1 as a possible D gene (6 bases). Germline loops: CDR1 SGDLS, CDR2 YYNGEE. Trimming cost V 0 bases and J 1 base, with 13 bases left between them. This CDR3 region has 16 residues. For the CDR3, the DNA is TGTGCCAGCAGCGTAGGCCCGGACAGAGTTAACTATGGCTACACCTTC. Protein: CASSVGPDRVNYGYTF.